Shown below are 23 T cell receptor beta chains from a single sample sequenced in a study of OX40 agonist ivuxolimab in advanced cancers. Sequenced by immunoSEQ multiplex PCR; TCRdb stores in-frame clones only, minus some. The sample includes some 77,000 clones, 85% to 90% of them seen just once. Sequenced material: CD4+ or CD8+ T cells sorted from blood, taken in a trial of the OX40 agonist ivuxolimab. The receptors were gathered from an adult with an advanced solid tumor such as melanoma, head and neck, liver or kidney cancer.

The chain employs TRBV19 and TRBJ2-3; D may be TRBD1 (5 bases). The CDR3 sequence is 15 residues long. The V and J ends lost 10 bases and 4 bases respectively, with 21 bases between them. Germline CDR1 and CDR2: LNHDA and SQIVND (reference sequence). In nucleotides, the CDR3 is TGTGCCACCTCAGGCTTCCATCTGGGGCCAGATACGCAGTATTTT. Its translation: CATSGFHLGPDTQYF.

The V gene is TRBV5-4, the J gene TRBJ1-1; the D is unclear. V lost 7 bases to trimming and J lost 4 bases, with 11 bases between them. Germline CDR1 is SGHNT and CDR2 is YYREEE (reference sequence). This CDR3 is built from 12 residues. In DNA form, the CDR3 reads TGTGCCAGCTCGGCCGGGCCCACTGAAGCTTTCTTT. Translated: CASSAGPTEAFF.

The rearrangement uses TRBV6-6 and TRBJ1-3; D might be TRBD1 (6 bases). CDR1 is MNHNY, CDR2 SVGAGI, per germline (reference sequence). The V end lost 0 bases, the J end lost 3 bases, and 12 bases lay between the germline ends. The CDR3 has 16 amino acids. In DNA form, the CDR3 reads TGTGCCAGCAGTTACTCACAGGGCGGCGATGGAAACACCATATATTTT. Translated, it gives CASSYSQGGDGNTIYF.

The rearrangement uses TRBV6-6 and TRBJ2-5; D is unclear. The CDR3 sequence is 13 residues long. Trimming stripped 2 bases from V and 4 bases from J, with 8 bases between. Germline CDR1 MNHNY, CDR2 SVGAGI (reference sequence). CDR3 nucleotide sequence: TGTGCCAGCAGTTACCCCCCGGGAGAGACCCAGTACTTC. It is translated as CASSYPPGETQYF.

The genes are TRBV5-1 and TRBJ2-6, with D perhaps given as TRBD1 or TRBD2 (5 bases each). CDR3 size: 16 residues. Looked up from germline, CDR1 is SGHRS and CDR2 is YFSETQ. Between the trimmed V and J ends, which lost 0 bases and 4 bases, there was a span of 11 bases. The chain's CDR3 is CASSLAGASGANVLTF. DNA of the CDR3: TGCGCCAGCAGCTTGGCCGGGGCATCCGGGGCCAACGTCCTGACTTTC. Looking up the rest from reference TRBV5-1 and TRBJ2-6 gives the full variable domain: KAGVTQTPRYLIKTRGQQVTLSCSPISGHRSVSWYQQTPGQGLQFLFEYFSETQRNKGNFPGRFSGRQFSNSRSEMNVSTLELGDSALYLCASSLAGASGANVLTFGAGSRLTVL.

This rearrangement joins TRBV27 to TRBJ2-2, with D maybe TRBD2 (6 bases). The V end lost 2 bases, the J end lost 2 bases, and 12 bases lay between the germline ends. Germline loops: CDR1 MNHEY, CDR2 SMNVEV (reference sequence). This CDR3 has 16 residues. In DNA, the CDR3 is TGTGCCAGCAGTTTACGCCGACTAGTTAACACCGGGGAGCTGTTTTTT. Protein product: CASSLRRLVNTGELFF.

The V call is TRBV2, the J call TRBJ1-5; TRBD1 matches 7 bases. Germline CDR1 reads SNHLY; CDR2 reads FYNNEI. The CDR3 sequence is 13 residues long. V was pared by 6 bases and J by 2 bases, with 1 base of the junction left unmatched. CDR3 DNA: TGTGCCAGCAGGACAGGGCGCAATCAGCCCCAGCATTTT. This encodes CASRTGRNQPQHF.

The chain is built from TRBV27 and TRBJ1-2; D may be TRBD1 (5 bases). CDR1 is MNHEY and CDR2 is SMNVEV in the germline V gene (reference sequence). V was trimmed by 3 bases and J by 7 bases, leaving 15 bases between them. CDR3 size: 14 residues. The CDR3 DNA reads TGTGCCAGCAGTTTCGGGGTTATGGGGGGTGGCTACACCTTC. Protein sequence: CASSFGVMGGGYTF.

This sequence joins TRBV5-4 and TRBJ2-3, with 14 bases aligning to TRBD2. Germline CDR1 SGHNT, CDR2 YYREEE (reference sequence). Trimming cost V 6 bases and J 4 bases; bases outside gene matches: 7. This CDR3 has 16 residues. CDR3 DNA sequence: TGTGCCAGCACCTTATTGGGACTAGCGGGAGCAGATACGCAGTATTTT. Protein: CASTLLGLAGADTQYF.

As regards this clone: The junction does not match germline at one end; this may be a read error. The chain combines TRBV6-6 with TRBJ1-1; the D is unclear. The CDR3 is 14 amino acids. Germline CDR1 MNHNY, CDR2 SVGAGI (reference sequence). The CDR3 loop reads CASSYSTSLGPAIF. In nucleotides, the CDR3 is TGTGCCAGCAGTTACTCGACGTCTCTCGGACCCGCCATCTTC.

The rearrangement uses TRBV7-2 and TRBJ1-5; D uncertain. The CDR3 loop spans 14 amino acids. The germline V and J ends were trimmed by 5 bases and 4 bases, with 12 bases remaining between them. Germline values: CDR1 SGHTA, CDR2 FQGNSA. The DNA for the CDR3 is TGTGCCAGCAGCGATCGGAGCGGGAATCAGCCCCAGCATTTT. Translating gives CASSDRSGNQPQHF.

The gene calls are TRBV5-5 and TRBJ1-2; TRBD1 is a possible D gene (5 bases). Deletions cut 6 bases from V and 4 bases from J, with 16 bases between. The CDR3 totals 14 residues. Germline CDR1 is SGHKS and CDR2 is YYEKEE (reference sequence). CDR3 bases: TGTGCCAGCACCTTCGAGCTGGGGGGCTATGGCTACACCTTC. Protein sequence: CASTFELGGYGYTF.

This chain joins TRBV29-1 and TRBJ2-1; 14 bases fit TRBD2. Germline trimming cut 7 bases from V and 12 bases from J; bases unmatched to any gene: 14. Germline V gene sequence: CDR1 SQVTM, CDR2 ANQGSEA. The CDR3 has 15 amino acids. The CDR3 sequence is CSADYRLAGGLGQFF. CDR3 coding DNA: TGCAGCGCCGACTACCGACTAGCGGGGGGGCTTGGGCAGTTCTTC.

About this clone: At one end the junction does not follow the germline gene, possibly because of a read error. This chain uses TRBV5-4 with TRBJ2-7; 12 nucleotides match TRBD1. The CDR3 covers 17 residues. In germline, CDR1 is SGHNT, CDR2 YYREEE (reference sequence). The CDR3 here is CASSREITGTGGEKQYF. CDR3 coding DNA: TGCGCCAGCAGCCGAGAGATAACCGGGACAGGGGGCGAAAAGCAGTACTTC.

V gene TRBV30 combines with J gene TRBJ1-2, with 8 bases matching TRBD1. The ends lost 8 bases at V and 3 bases at J; junction bases unmatched: 11. The germline V gene has CDR1 GTSNPN and CDR2 SVGIG (reference sequence). The length of the CDR3 is 14 residues. CDR3 nucleotide sequence: TGTGCCCACCAACCCCGGACAGGGTACTATGGCTACACCTTC. Its protein is CAHQPRTGYYGYTF.

CDR3 protein: CASSQLTGNTGELFF. The CDR3 nucleotides are TGCGCCAGCAGCCAATTAACGGGGAACACCGGGGAGCTGTTTTTT. J is TRBJ2-2 and V is TRBV4-1; D is unclear. The length of the CDR3 is 15 residues. Germline lookup yields CDR1 MGHRA and CDR2 YSYEKL. The V and J ends lost 2 bases and 1 base respectively, with 8 bases between them.

The chain is built from TRBV18 and TRBJ2-2; perhaps D is TRBD1 or TRBD2 (5 bases each). The CDR3 covers 16 residues. Per germline, CDR1 KGHSH and CDR2 LQKENI. Trimming cost V 4 bases and J 2 bases, with 14 bases left between them. The CDR3 DNA sequence: TGTGCCAGCTCACTTACCGGGACCGTAAACACCGGGGAGCTGTTTTTT. Translation: CASSLTGTVNTGELFF.

The CDR3 spells CASSLRTQNTEAFF. The DNA for the CDR3 is TGTGCCAGCAGCTTACGGACGCAAAACACTGAAGCTTTCTTT. The rearrangement uses TRBV11-1 and TRBJ1-1; D is unclear. Germline assignment: CDR1 SGHAT and CDR2 FQDESV (reference sequence). V dropped 2 bases and J dropped 2 bases, with 9 bases sitting between them. This CDR3 is 14 amino acids long.

The V call is TRBV6-5, the J call TRBJ2-3; weak D call: TRBD1 (5 bases). V shed 6 bases and J shed 1 base, with 8 bases lying between them. Germline V gene lookup returns CDR1 MNHEY and CDR2 SVGAGI. There are 13 residues in the CDR3. CDR3 coding DNA: TGTGCCAGCAGGGGCAGGGGCACAGATACGCAGTATTTT. Protein sequence: CASRGRGTDTQYF.

This chain connects TRBV10-3 to TRBJ2-5; D ambiguous. Germline CDR1 is ENHRY and CDR2 is SYGVKD. V was trimmed by 6 bases and J by 2 bases, leaving 13 bases between them. The CDR3 contains 14 residues. The CDR3 spells CAISQTVRQETQYF. The DNA of the CDR3 is TGTGCCATCAGCCAAACAGTAAGGCAAGAGACCCAGTACTTC.

This chain joins TRBV11-2 and TRBJ1-5, with D uncertain. V was cut by 5 bases and J by 2 bases, with 13 bases left in between. Germline V lookup: CDR1 SGHAT, CDR2 FQNNGV. CDR3 length: 15 residues. The CDR3 DNA reads TGTGCCAGCAGCCCACGGGCGGAAGGCAATCAGCCCCAGCATTTT. Its protein product is CASSPRAEGNQPQHF.

This clone was observed once. This sequence joins TRBV7-9 and TRBJ2-5; weak D call: TRBD1 (6 bases). The CDR3 extends over 15 amino acids. Germline values: CDR1 SEHNR, CDR2 FQNEAQ (reference sequence). V lost 7 bases and J 5 bases, leaving 20 bases between the germline ends. CDR3 coding DNA: TGTGCCAGCAAGGATGACAGGACCTACAAGGAGACCCAGTACTTC. Translation gives CASKDDRTYKETQYF. The whole variable domain, remainder taken from reference TRBV7-9 and TRBJ2-5, is DTGVSQNPRHKITKRGQNVTFRCDPISEHNRLYWYRQTLGQGPEFLTYFQNEAQLEKSRLLSDRFSAERPKGSFSTLEIQRTEQGDSAMYLCASKDDRTYKETQYFGPGTRLLVL.

This chain connects TRBV7-2 to TRBJ2-1; D remains unclear. V was trimmed by 1 base and J by 10 bases, leaving 11 bases between them. The CDR3 extends over 13 amino acids. Germline V lookup: CDR1 SGHTA, CDR2 FQGNSA. CDR3 DNA: TGTGCCAGCAGCTTAGGCAGAGTATGGGAGCAGTTCTTC. This gives the protein CASSLGRVWEQFF.